In its sample, the clone carrying this T cell receptor beta chain was seen a few times. Its antigen is not identified. The sample belongs to a study of CD8 T cells in ankylosing spondylitis. Study-wide results and limits: Peripheral blood samples showed relatively rare disease-linked clones, and these clones were CD8+. In the blood and synovial fluid of reactive arthritis, some motif variants had been previously reported.

TCRdb analysed the 5' RACE reads with MiXCR anew, one entry per CDR3 protein. The data hold around 150,000 distinct CDR3 sequences, with 15% to 20% observed a single time. This CDR3 is built from 14 residues. Germline V gene lookup returns CDR1 SGHNT and CDR2 YYREEE (reference sequence). Trimming cost V 0 bases and J 6 bases, with 13 bases left between them. The origin of this receptor is a male donor with ankylosing spondylitis or in good health (not recorded which). The specimen was blood, either unsorted or a sorted T cell fraction (not recorded which). The chain has TRBV5-4 and TRBJ2-7, with D perhaps TRBD1 (6 bases). CDR3 protein: CASSLVEQGGEQYF. For the CDR3, the DNA is TGTGCCAGCAGCTTGGTTGAACAGGGTGGCGAGCAGTACTTC.